Presented here are 28 T cell receptor beta chains from one specimen sequenced in a study of blood T cell repertoires in COVID-19. The method was immunoSEQ multiplex PCR; TCRdb's version includes in-frame clones alone and lacks a portion of them. This sample has roughly 100,000 clones, with 84% found just once. Sequenced sample: peripheral blood. The receptor source for this set is a man aged 65 to 79 with active or convalescent COVID-19.

The chain links TRBV5-1 to TRBJ2-5, with 8 positions matching TRBD2. J was trimmed by 4 bases and V by 4 bases; bases with no gene match: 3. The CDR3 is made up of 13 amino acids. Germline V lookup: CDR1 SGHRS, CDR2 YFSETQ. CDR3 DNA: TGCGCCAGCAGCAGCGGGGGTGGAGAGACCCAGTACTTC. Translating it yields CASSSGGGETQYF.

CDR3 in amino acids: CASSHTANRTGKLNTEAFF. In DNA, the CDR3 is TGCGCCAGCAGTCACACAGCAAATAGGACAGGGAAGCTGAACACTGAAGCTTTCTTT. The V gene is TRBV23-1, the J gene TRBJ1-1; 8 positions agree with TRBD1. TRBV23-1 is marked as an open reading frame, function uncertain. V trimming: 3 bases; J trimming: 0 bases; junction bases outside the gene matches: 15. This CDR3 is 19 amino acids long.

This clone was counted between two and nine times. The J gene is TRBJ1-5, the V gene TRBV10-2, with D unresolved. This CDR3 spans 14 amino acids. CDR1 is WSHSY and CDR2 is SAAADI in the germline V gene. Trimming removed 3 bases from V and 5 bases from J, with 11 bases in between. This chain's CDR3 is CASSERNRDQPQHF. The CDR3 DNA reads TGCGCCAGCAGTGAAAGGAACAGAGATCAGCCCCAGCATTTT.

The genes are TRBV18 and TRBJ2-1; 7 bases line up with TRBD2. Germline V CDR1 and CDR2: KGHSH, LQKENI. J was trimmed by 2 bases and V by 0 bases; bases with no gene match: 4. The CDR3 spans 16 residues. DNA of the CDR3: TGTGCCAGCTCACCACCGGGGGGGGGTACCTACAATGAGCAGTTCTTC. Its translation is CASSPPGGGTYNEQFF.

J is TRBJ2-4 and V is TRBV19; D might be TRBD1 (6 bases). The germline V gene encodes CDR1 LNHDA and CDR2 SQIVND (reference sequence). V was clipped by 1 base and J by 0 bases, with 10 bases between them. CDR3 size: 16 residues. CDR3 nucleotide sequence: TGTGCCAGTAGTATAGGTGGCAGGGGAGCCAAAAACATTCAGTACTTC. Translation: CASSIGGRGAKNIQYF.

The chain carries TRBV9 and TRBJ2-7; 9 bases align to TRBD1. CDR1 is SGDLS and CDR2 is YYNGEE in the germline V gene. J lost 3 bases, V lost 6 bases, and 7 bases had no gene match. CDR3 size: 14 residues. The CDR3 here is CASTAGTGNYEQYF. In DNA, the CDR3 is TGTGCCAGCACCGCCGGGACAGGGAACTACGAGCAGTACTTC.

This clone was found once. This chain connects TRBV6-2 or TRBV6-3 to TRBJ2-2; D unresolved. The CDR3 consists of 14 residues. Germline CDR1 and CDR2: MNHEY and SVGEGT. Trimming removed 2 bases at V and 2 bases at J, with 6 bases between. CDR3 amino acids: CASSYRRNTGELFF. CDR3 coding DNA: TGTGCCAGCAGTTACAGGAGAAACACCGGGGAGCTGTTTTTT.

The chain employs TRBV29-1 and TRBJ1-1; tentative D call: TRBD1 (6 bases). V was clipped by 8 bases and J by 0 bases, with 13 bases between them. There are 13 residues in the CDR3. Germline V gene lookup returns CDR1 SQVTM and CDR2 ANQGSEA. CDR3 in amino acids: CSTRTDMNTEAFF. Here the CDR3 DNA reads TGCAGCACCCGGACAGACATGAACACTGAAGCTTTCTTT.

This chain's CDR3 is CASSPGGLAGGRETQYF. The CDR3 DNA reads TGTGCCAGCAGCCCCGGGGGACTAGCGGGGGGGCGAGAGACCCAGTACTTC. This chain joins TRBV9 and TRBJ2-5; TRBD2 agrees at 16 bases. The ends lost 4 bases at V and 4 bases at J; junction bases unmatched: 7. Germline V gene data show CDR1 as SGDLS and CDR2 as YYNGEE. The CDR3 runs 17 residues.

The chain couples TRBV24-1 to TRBJ2-5; D perhaps matches TRBD2 (6 bases). The CDR3 sequence is 14 residues long. The germline V gene has CDR1 KGHDR and CDR2 SFDVKD. V was pared by 5 bases and J by 0 bases, with 9 bases between. CDR3 region: CATSVSGNQETQYF. CDR3 coding DNA: TGTGCCACCAGTGTTAGCGGCAACCAAGAGACCCAGTACTTC.

A single count supports this clone. The chain links TRBV2 to TRBJ1-1, with D tentatively TRBD1 (5 bases). In germline, CDR1 is SNHLY, CDR2 FYNNEI. The CDR3 is 13 residues long. Trimming removed 11 bases at V and 3 bases at J, with 16 bases between. CDR3 coding DNA: TGTGCCGGGAGCCGGGAGGGACACACTGAAGCTTTCTTT. Protein: CAGSREGHTEAFF.

The chain has TRBV4-3 and TRBJ2-3, with 7 bases that match TRBD1. The trim removed 3 bases at V and 4 bases at J, leaving 1 base unmatched. The germline CDR1 and CDR2 sequences are LGHNA and YSLEER. This CDR3 region has 13 residues. CDR3 residues: CASSHQGADTQYF. The DNA of the CDR3 is TGCGCCAGCAGCCATCAGGGGGCAGATACGCAGTATTTT.

In regard to this clone: One junction end disagrees with the germline gene, perhaps due to a read error. The CDR3 region has the DNA TGCGCCAGCAGCGGACGACAGGGGGGGAACGCCGGGGAGCTGTTTTTT. Translated, it gives CASSGRQGGNAGELFF. The chain couples TRBV4-3 to TRBJ2-2; 9 positions agree with TRBD1. Germline CDR1 is LGHNA and CDR2 is YSLEER. The CDR3 covers 16 residues.

The chain uses TRBV18 and TRBJ1-3; D may be TRBD1 (5 bases). This CDR3 spans 14 amino acids. Trimming removed 3 bases at V and 0 bases at J, with 6 bases between. Germline CDR1 and CDR2: KGHSH and LQKENI. The CDR3 DNA reads TGTGCCAGCTCACCCCAGGGCTCTGGAAACACCATATATTTT. Protein: CASSPQGSGNTIYF.

The chain links TRBV13 to TRBJ1-3; possible D gene TRBD1, 6 bases. From germline, CDR1 is PRHDT and CDR2 FYEKMQ (reference sequence). This CDR3 is 16 amino acids long. V dropped 5 bases and J dropped 0 bases, with 14 bases sitting between them. CDR3 in amino acids: CASSRWADSSGNTIYF. The CDR3 bases are TGTGCCAGCAGCCGTTGGGCGGACAGCTCTGGAAACACCATATATTTT.

The chain employs TRBV5-1 and TRBJ2-3; 10 positions match TRBD2. This CDR3 has 15 residues. The V segment lost 2 bases and the J segment 5 bases; nucleotides outside the gene matches: 5. Germline V CDR1 and CDR2: SGHRS, YFSETQ. The CDR3 spells CASSFQAGGQDTQYF. The CDR3 nucleotides are TGCGCCAGCAGCTTCCAAGCGGGGGGGCAAGATACGCAGTATTTT. The variable domain in full, with the rest retrieved from reference TRBV5-1 and TRBJ2-3, is KAGVTQTPRYLIKTRGQQVTLSCSPISGHRSVSWYQQTPGQGLQFLFEYFSETQRNKGNFPGRFSGRQFSNSRSEMNVSTLELGDSALYLCASSFQAGGQDTQYFGPGTRLTVL.

The chain carries TRBV19 and TRBJ1-1; D is possibly TRBD1 (5 bases). CDR1 is LNHDA, CDR2 SQIVND, per germline (reference sequence). The CDR3 extends over 14 amino acids. Trimming stripped 6 bases from V and 0 bases from J, with 11 bases between. CDR3 coding DNA: TGTGCCAGTAGCCCGACAGTGCTGAACACTGAAGCTTTCTTT. This codes for CASSPTVLNTEAFF. The full variable domain, completed using reference TRBV19 and TRBJ1-1, is DGGITQSPKYLFRKEGQNVTLSCEQNLNHDAMYWYRQDPGQGLRLIYYSQIVNDFQKGDIAEGYSVSREKKESFPLTVTSAQKNPTAFYLCASSPTVLNTEAFFGQGTRLTVV.

This clone was counted a single time. The chain joins TRBV3-1 (or the pseudogene TRBV3-2) to TRBJ1-2; TRBD1 matches 7 bases. The trim removed 4 bases at V and 4 bases at J, leaving 9 bases unmatched. Germline CDR1 is LGHDT and CDR2 is YNNKEL (reference sequence). The CDR3 runs to 15 residues. The CDR3 DNA sequence: TGTGCCAGCAGCCTCCGACAGGGAGGCGGCTATGGCTACACCTTC. Translating it yields CASSLRQGGGYGYTF.

The rearrangement links TRBV3-1 (or the pseudogene TRBV3-2) to TRBJ2-5; 12 bases agree with TRBD2. J was trimmed by 9 bases and V by 1 base; bases with no gene match: 9. Germline CDR1 LGHDT, CDR2 YNNKEL (reference sequence). The CDR3 has 16 residues. The CDR3 DNA reads TGTGCCAGCAGCCAAGGACTAGCGGGGGCCGGAGGACCCCAGTACTTC. Its protein product is CASSQGLAGAGGPQYF.

DNA for the CDR3: TGTGCCAGCAGAGCACAGGGCGCGGAGACCCAGTACTTC. It codes for CASRAQGAETQYF. This sequence joins TRBV12-3 or TRBV12-4 and TRBJ2-5, with D possibly being TRBD1 (6 bases). Between the trimmed V and J ends, which lost 6 bases and 5 bases, there was a span of 13 bases. There are 13 residues in the CDR3.

V usage is TRBV9 and J usage is TRBJ2-2; possibly TRBD1 for D (6 bases). The V gene's germline CDR1 is SGDLS and CDR2 YYNGEE. This CDR3 is 15 amino acids long. With 3 bases removed from V and 6 bases from J, the gap between germline ends came to 15 bases. As DNA, the CDR3 is TGTGCCAGCAGCGCTGGCAGGGGTGGTCCCGGGGAGCTGTTTTTT. This codes for CASSAGRGGPGELFF. Full variable domain (outside the CDR3, taken from reference TRBV9 and TRBJ2-2): DSGVTQTPKHLITATGQRVTLRCSPRSGDLSVYWYQQSLDQGLQFLIQYYNGEERAKGNILERFSAQQFPDLHSELNLSSLELGDSALYFCASSAGRGGPGELFFGEGSRLTVL.

The V call is TRBV7-2, the J call TRBJ2-1; 12 bases match TRBD2. CDR1 and CDR2 from the germline V gene are SGHTA and FQGNSA. After removal of 0 bases from V and 4 bases from J, the junction contained 4 bases not matched to a gene. There are 17 residues in the CDR3. The CDR3 DNA is TGTGCCAGCAGCTTAGCCCTGACTAGCGGGGGATACAATGAGCAGTTCTTC. This gives the protein CASSLALTSGGYNEQFF. The whole variable domain, filled in from reference TRBV7-2 and TRBJ2-1, reads GAGVSQSPSNKVTEKGKDVELRCDPISGHTALYWYRQSLGQGLEFLIYFQGNSAPDKSGLPSDRFSAERTGGSVSTLTIQRTQQEDSAVYLCASSLALTSGGYNEQFFGPGTRLTVL.

This sequence joins TRBV6-5 and TRBJ2-1, with 13 bases aligning to TRBD2. The CDR3 consists of 14 residues. The V gene end was trimmed by 7 bases and the J gene end by 10 bases; junction bases not matched to a gene: 7. Germline V gene lookup returns CDR1 MNHEY and CDR2 SVGAGI. The CDR3 nucleotides are TGTGCCAGCACCAGGACTAGCGGGGGAGGGGAGCAGTTCTTC. Translated, it gives CASTRTSGGGEQFF.

The chain recombines TRBV5-1 with TRBJ2-5; no definite D call. Per germline, CDR1 SGHRS and CDR2 YFSETQ. This CDR3 spans 12 amino acids. Between the trimmed V and J ends, which lost 2 bases and 4 bases, there was a span of 6 bases. As DNA, the CDR3 is TGCGCCAGCAGCTTAACAGCAGAGACCCAGTACTTC. Amino acid sequence: CASSLTAETQYF.

The genes are TRBV24-1 and TRBJ2-5; tentatively, D is TRBD2 (7 bases). From germline, CDR1 is KGHDR and CDR2 SFDVKD. V lost 4 bases to trimming and J lost 2 bases, with 16 bases between them. The CDR3 sequence is 16 residues long. This CDR3 reads CATSDPSGGVQETQYF. Here the CDR3 DNA reads TGTGCCACCAGTGACCCTTCGGGGGGCGTTCAAGAGACCCAGTACTTC.

This clone has only a few counts. The chain combines TRBV5-4 with TRBJ1-6; 10 bases are shared with TRBD1. This CDR3 is built from 15 residues. With 4 bases clipped from V and 7 bases from J, the junction kept 5 bases outside the gene matches. CDR1 and CDR2 (germline): SGHNT, YYREEE (reference sequence). CDR3 protein: CASSTPGQGNSPLHF. The CDR3 region has the DNA TGTGCCAGCAGCACACCGGGACAGGGGAATTCACCCCTCCACTTT.

V and J are TRBV18 and TRBJ1-1; D is possibly TRBD1 (5 bases). V lost 3 bases, J lost 4 bases, and 12 bases lay in between. Germline V CDR1 and CDR2: KGHSH, LQKENI. The CDR3 contains 14 residues. Here the CDR3 DNA reads TGTGCCAGCTCACCTCTTCAGGGTATCACTGAAGCTTTCTTT. Its protein product is CASSPLQGITEAFF.

The V and J genes are TRBV28 and TRBJ1-2, with D perhaps matching TRBD1 (6 bases). CDR3 length: 14 residues. In germline, CDR1 is MDHEN, CDR2 SYDVKM. Trimming removed 7 bases at V and 8 bases at J, with 20 bases between. The CDR3 coding sequence is TGTGCCAGCATTCCGGGAGGGGGTGCAAGAGGCTACACCTTC. This translates into CASIPGGGARGYTF.